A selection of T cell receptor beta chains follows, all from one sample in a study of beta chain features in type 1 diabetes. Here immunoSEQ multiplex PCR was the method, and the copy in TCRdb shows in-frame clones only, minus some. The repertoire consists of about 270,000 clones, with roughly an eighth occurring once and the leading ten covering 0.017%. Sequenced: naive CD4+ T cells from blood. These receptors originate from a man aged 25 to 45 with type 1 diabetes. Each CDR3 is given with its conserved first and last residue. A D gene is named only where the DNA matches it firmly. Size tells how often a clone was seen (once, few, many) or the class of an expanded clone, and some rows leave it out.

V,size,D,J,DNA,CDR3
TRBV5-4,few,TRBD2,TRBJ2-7,TGTGCCAGCAGCCCCGCGGGACTAACCTACGAGCAGTACTTC,CASSPAGLTYEQYF
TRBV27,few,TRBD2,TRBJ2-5,TGTGCCAGCAGTTTCATCCCCGGGGGGGGACGCGAGACCCAGTACTTC,CASSFIPGGGRETQYF
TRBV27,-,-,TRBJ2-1,TGTGCCAGCAGTTTAGCAGGTAATGAGCAGTTCTTC,CASSLAGNEQFF
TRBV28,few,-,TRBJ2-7,TGTGCCAGCAGGTCGGGGTACGAGCAGTACTTC,CASRSGYEQYF
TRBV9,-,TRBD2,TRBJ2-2,TGTGCCAGCAGCTTGAGCGGGATCAACACCGGGGAGCTGTTTTTT,CASSLSGINTGELFF
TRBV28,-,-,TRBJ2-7,TGTGCCGGACGGACCGGGCAGGGGGAGCAGTACTTC,CAGRTGQGEQYF
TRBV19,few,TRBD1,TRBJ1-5,TGTGCCAGTAGCCGACAGGGTGATCAGCCCCAGCATTTT,CASSRQGDQPQHF
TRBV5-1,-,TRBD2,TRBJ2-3,TGCGCCAGCAGCAGACTAGCGGGGAGCACAGATACGCAGTATTTT,CASSRLAGSTDTQYF
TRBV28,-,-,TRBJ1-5,TGTGCCAGCAGTTTACCCAGGGAACAGCCCCAGCATTTT,CASSLPREQPQHF
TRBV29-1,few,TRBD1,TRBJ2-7,TGCAGCGTTGAAGGACAGGGCTACGAGCAGTACTTC,CSVEGQGYEQYF
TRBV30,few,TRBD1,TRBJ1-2,TGTGCCTGGAGTCTGACAGGGACTAACTATGGCTACACCTTC,CAWSLTGTNYGYTF
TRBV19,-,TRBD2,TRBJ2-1,TGTGCCAGTAGTCTCCGGGAGGCAGATGAGCAGTTCTTC,CASSLREADEQFF
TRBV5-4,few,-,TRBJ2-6,TGTGCCAGCAGCCCCGAGGTCTCTGGGGCCAACGTCCTGACTTTC,CASSPEVSGANVLTF
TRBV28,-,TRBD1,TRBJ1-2,TGTGCCAGCAGTTTCGACAGGGAGGATGGCTACACCTTC,CASSFDREDGYTF
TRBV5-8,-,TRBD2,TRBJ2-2,TGTGCCAGCAGCCCCCGAGGGACTAGCGGGAAATACACCGGGGAGCTGTTTTTT,CASSPRGTSGKYTGELFF
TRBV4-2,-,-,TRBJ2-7,TGTGCCAGCAGCCAACGGACTAATAAGGGCTACGAGCAGTACTTC,CASSQRTNKGYEQYF
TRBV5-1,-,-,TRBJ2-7,TGCGCCAGCAGCTTAGCGGGTCGGAGTCAGCAGTACTTC,CASSLAGRSQQYF
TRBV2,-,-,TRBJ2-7,TGTGCCAGCAGCGGGGACAAGATTGGCGAGCAGTACTTC,CASSGDKIGEQYF
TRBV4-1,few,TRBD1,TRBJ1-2,TGCGCCAGCAGCCTCTGGACAGGGGGTGGCTACACCTTC,CASSLWTGGGYTF
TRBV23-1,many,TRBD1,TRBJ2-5,TGCGCCAGCCCCAGGGGGCCGTACCAAGAGACCCAGTACTTC,CASPRGPYQETQYF
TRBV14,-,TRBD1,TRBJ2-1,TGTGCCAGCAGTCGGACAGGGAAGATTCTCTACAATGAGCAGTTCTTC,CASSRTGKILYNEQFF
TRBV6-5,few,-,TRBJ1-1,TGTGCCAGCAGTCCCCAGTATTCCACTGAAGCTTTCTTT,CASSPQYSTEAFF
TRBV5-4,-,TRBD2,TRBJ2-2,TGTGCCAGCAGCAGAGGACTAGCCATAAACACCGGGGAGCTGTTTTTT,CASSRGLAINTGELFF
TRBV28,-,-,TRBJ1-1,TGTGCCAGCAGTTCTTCACAGGGTGACACTGAAGCTTTCTTT,CASSSSQGDTEAFF
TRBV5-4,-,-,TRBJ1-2,TGTGCCAGCAGCTTGTCGGGGGTTAACTATGGCTACACCTTC,CASSLSGVNYGYTF
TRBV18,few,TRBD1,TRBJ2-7,TGTGCCAGCTCACCTTCCGAGGACAGGGCCTACGAGCAGTACTTC,CASSPSEDRAYEQYF
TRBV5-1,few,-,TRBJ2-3,TGCGCCAGCAGCTTGTCAACGGAGCCCGATACGCAGTATTTT,CASSLSTEPDTQYF
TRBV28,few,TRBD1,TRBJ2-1,TGTGCCAGCAGCCAAGGGGGCCGAGTCAATGAGCAGTTCTTC,CASSQGGRVNEQFF
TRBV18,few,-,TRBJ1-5,TGTGCCAGCTCACCACCCGGAGGGAATCAGCCCCAGCATTTT,CASSPPGGNQPQHF
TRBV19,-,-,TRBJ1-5,TGTGCCAGTACCCAAGGCGGCACCGGCAATCAGCCCCAGCATTTT,CASTQGGTGNQPQHF
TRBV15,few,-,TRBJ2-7,TGTGCCACCAGCAGCTGGGACAACTCCTACGAGCAGTACTTC,CATSSWDNSYEQYF
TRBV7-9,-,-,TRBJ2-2,TGTGCCAGCAGCTTAGTTGACTCCACGCTGTTTTTT,CASSLVDSTLFF
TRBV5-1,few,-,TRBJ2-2,TGCGCCAGCAGCTTGTTTAGCGTAAACACCGGGGAGCTGTTTTTT,CASSLFSVNTGELFF
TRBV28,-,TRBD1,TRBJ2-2,TGTGCCAGCAGTTTATTGTGGACAGGGGGCAGGTCCGGGGAGCTGTTTTTT,CASSLLWTGGRSGELFF
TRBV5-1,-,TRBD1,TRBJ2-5,TGCGCCAGCAGCATGGACAGGGGGCGGTTACGGGAGACCCAGTACTTC,CASSMDRGRLRETQYF
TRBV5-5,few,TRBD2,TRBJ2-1,TGTGCCAGCAGCTTCCCGGGACTAGCGGGGCTGAATGAGCAGTTCTTC,CASSFPGLAGLNEQFF
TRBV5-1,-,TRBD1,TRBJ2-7,TGCGCCAGCAGCTTGGAAACAGGGGGCTCCTACGAGCAGTACTTC,CASSLETGGSYEQYF
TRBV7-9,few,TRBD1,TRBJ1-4,TGTGCCAGCAGCTCGCCGGGACAGGGTGAAGAAAAACTGTTTTTT,CASSSPGQGEEKLFF
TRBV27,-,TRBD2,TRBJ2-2,TGTGCCAGTCGTTTACTAGCGGGAGTACCCGGGGAGCTGTTTTTT,CASRLLAGVPGELFF
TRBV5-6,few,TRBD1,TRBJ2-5,TGTGCCAGCAGCAGCGCCGGGACAGGGCAAGAGACCCAGTACTTC,CASSSAGTGQETQYF
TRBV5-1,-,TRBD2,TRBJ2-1,TGCGCCAGCAGCTTTACTAGCGGGACGTTCAATGAGCAGTTCTTC,CASSFTSGTFNEQFF
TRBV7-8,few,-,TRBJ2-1,TGTGCCAGCAGCTTAATCTGGAACAGTGAGCAGTTCTTC,CASSLIWNSEQFF
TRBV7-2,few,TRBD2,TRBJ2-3,TGTGCCAGCAGCTTACTAGCGGGAGTTTCGGATACGCAGTATTTT,CASSLLAGVSDTQYF
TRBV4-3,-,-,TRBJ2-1,TGCGCCAGCAGCCAAGGGACAATCGAATTCTTC,CASSQGTIEFF
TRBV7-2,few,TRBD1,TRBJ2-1,TGTGCCAGCAGCCAACGAGGACAGGGCGGGGAGCAGTTCTTC,CASSQRGQGGEQFF
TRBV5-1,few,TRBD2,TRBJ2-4,TGCGCCAGCAGCTTCGGAAGCGGGGTCGGCAAAAACATTCAGTACTTC,CASSFGSGVGKNIQYF
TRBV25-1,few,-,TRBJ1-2,TGTGCCAGCAGTGAACACCCAGGGGTCTATGGCTACACCTTC,CASSEHPGVYGYTF
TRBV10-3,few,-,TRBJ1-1,TGTGCCATCAGAGCTAACACTGAAGCTTTCTTT,CAIRANTEAFF
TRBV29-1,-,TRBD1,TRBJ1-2,TGCAGCGTTCGACAGGGGGATTATGGCTACACCTTC,CSVRQGDYGYTF
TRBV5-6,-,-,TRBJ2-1,TGTGCCAGCAGCTTGAGGGGGGGGGATTTCAATGAGCAGTTCTTC,CASSLRGGDFNEQFF
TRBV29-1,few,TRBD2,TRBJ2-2,TGCAGCGTGGGACTAGCTGGCGGGGAGCTGTTTTTT,CSVGLAGGELFF